Sequencing of this TCR beta chain was carried out in a study of T-cell memory formation after mild COVID-19. Study results and caveats: Clones that got smaller from day 15 to 85 had even CD4/CD8, while clones growing later tipped toward CD4+.

TCRdb redid the calling of the 5' RACE reads with MiXCR, one entry per CDR3 protein. The sample has under 250,000 distinct CDR3 sequences; 7.5% to 10% are singletons. A remark on this clonotype: What it recognizes is unknown.

With V trimmed by 0 bases and J by 7 bases, 11 bases remained unmatched. CDR1 is LGHNA, CDR2 YNFKEQ, per germline. This CDR3 comprises 18 residues. The specimen sequenced was PBMCs or a T cell subset sorted from them (not recorded which). This rearrangement joins TRBV4-2 to TRBJ2-3, with 12 bases matching TRBD2. The sequence was obtained from a man between 18 and 29 years old who had mild COVID-19 (a few samples of this study predate the infection). Cell type and time point are not known. CDR3 region: CASSQDLGLAGGDYTQYF. The CDR3 region has the DNA TGTGCCAGCAGCCAAGATTTAGGGCTAGCGGGGGGGGACTATACGCAGTATTTT.